A single sample gave rise to the 17 T cell receptor beta chains below, sequenced in a study of T cells in Graves' hyperthyroidism and ophthalmopathy. Researchers amplified the TCR beta CDR3 regions from RNA transcripts. RT-PCR in the first round (using the HTBI primer set) targeted the TCR CDR3. TCRdb ran MiXCR on the multiplex PCR reads and lists one entry per CDR3 protein. The repertoire holds roughly 560,000 distinct CDR3 sequences, approximately 14% seen once, with approximately 4.3% in the top ten. Sequencing was done on a sample of blood. Receptors originate from a woman between 40 and 55 years old with Graves' ophthalmopathy.

The table lists this clonotype with a few counts. The gene calls are TRBV6-2 or TRBV6-3 and TRBJ2-3; perhaps TRBD1 as D (5 bases). This CDR3 has 15 residues. The germline V and J ends were trimmed by 2 bases and 14 bases, with 23 bases remaining between them. The germline gives CDR1 MNHEY, CDR2 SVGEGT. The CDR3 bases are TGTGCCAGCAGTTACGAACCGCTACCGCAGGGTAACGGGTATTTT. Its translation: CASSYEPLPQGNGYF.

This clonotype was recorded many times. The chain joins TRBV2 to TRBJ2-2, with TRBD2 matching 11 bases. Germline CDR1 SNHLY, CDR2 FYNNEI. The CDR3 extends over 15 amino acids. The J segment lost 6 bases and the V segment lost 6 bases, leaving 6 bases of the junction unmatched. The CDR3 spells CASRLLAGVAGELFF. The CDR3 nucleotides read TGTGCCAGCAGGTTACTAGCGGGAGTAGCCGGGGAGCTGTTTTTT.

This chain connects TRBV6-5 to TRBJ1-5, with D perhaps matching TRBD1 (5 bases). V was trimmed by 2 bases and J by 0 bases, leaving 11 bases between them. CDR3 size: 16 residues. Germline lookup yields CDR1 MNHEY and CDR2 SVGAGI. The CDR3 region is CASSYGTGDSNQPQHF. The CDR3 bases are TGTGCCAGCAGTTACGGTACGGGGGATAGCAATCAGCCCCAGCATTTT.

This clonotype occurred many times. For the CDR3, the DNA is TGTGCCAGCTCGCTACAGGGGGTCCAAGAGACCCAGTACTTC. This encodes CASSLQGVQETQYF. The chain links TRBV18 to TRBJ2-5; 8 nucleotides match TRBD1. V dropped 6 bases and J dropped 1; count of bases not matched to a gene: 4. The V gene's germline CDR1 is KGHSH and CDR2 LQKENI. This CDR3 spans 14 amino acids. The full variable domain, its missing parts supplied by reference TRBV18 and TRBJ2-5, is NAGVMQNPRHLVRRRGQEARLRCSPMKGHSHVYWYRQLPEEGLKFMVYLQKENIIDESGMPKERFSAEFPKEGPSILRIQQVVRGDSAAYFCASSLQGVQETQYFGPGTRLLVL.

This clonotype came up many times. The V call is TRBV4-2, the J call TRBJ2-5; a weak D match, TRBD1 (5 bases). This CDR3 region has 13 residues. CDR1 is LGHNA and CDR2 is YNFKEQ in the germline V gene. The V gene lost 4 bases and the J gene lost 2 bases, with 8 bases spanning the gap. Here the CDR3 reads CASSRRGQETQYF. As DNA, the CDR3 is TGTGCCAGCAGCCGAAGGGGACAAGAGACCCAGTACTTC.

This clonotype occurred many times. This chain links TRBV30 with TRBJ1-1, with D hard to call. The germline V gene encodes CDR1 GTSNPN and CDR2 SVGIG (reference sequence). Trimming took 0 bases from V and 5 from J, leaving 10 bases between them. This CDR3 contains 13 residues. CDR3 DNA sequence: TGTGCCTGGAGTGTACGCGTTGGTACTGAAGCTTTCTTT. Protein: CAWSVRVGTEAFF.

This clonotype appeared a few times. The chain recombines TRBV14 with TRBJ2-7; D not resolved. The CDR3 length is 12 residues. Germline V gene data show CDR1 as SGHDN and CDR2 as FVKESK. V lost 3 bases and J lost 5, with 8 bases in between. CDR3 nucleotides: TGTGCCAGCAGCCACGCTGACCACGAGCAGTACTTC. Its translation is CASSHADHEQYF.

This clonotype was seen at least ten times. This sequence joins TRBV19 and TRBJ2-7; D is perhaps TRBD2 (6 bases). The V end was cut by 5 bases, the J end by 3 bases, with 14 bases between. Per germline, CDR1 LNHDA and CDR2 SQIVND (reference sequence). This CDR3 has 14 amino acids. This CDR3 is CASSVGRRDYEQYF. CDR3 coding DNA: TGTGCCAGTAGTGTAGGTAGGAGGGACTACGAGCAGTACTTC.

V gene TRBV11-3 combines with J gene TRBJ1-2; the match to TRBD1 covers 7 bases. V lost 5 bases, J lost 4 bases, and 7 bases stayed unmatched. Germline V gene lookup returns CDR1 SGHNT and CDR2 YENEEA. The CDR3 consists of 14 residues. This CDR3 reads CASSIGQASYGYTF. In nucleotides, the CDR3 is TGTGCCAGCAGCATCGGACAGGCGAGCTATGGCTACACCTTC.

The chain carries TRBV12-3 or TRBV12-4 and TRBJ2-7; tentatively, D is TRBD2 (6 bases). Between the trimmed V and J ends, which lost 4 bases and 4 bases, there was a span of 20 bases. The CDR3 consists of 16 residues. The CDR3 DNA sequence: TGTGCCAGCAGTTCCGGGCCCGGAGGGCCTCAATACGAGCAGTACTTC. The encoded protein is CASSSGPGGPQYEQYF.

For this clonotype: A much larger clone differs from this one at a single base, so this may be a read error. V is TRBV7-9 and J is TRBJ1-2, with D possibly TRBD1 on 5 matching bases. Germline V gene data show CDR1 as SEHNR and CDR2 as FQNEAQ (reference sequence). The CDR3 spans 14 residues. CDR3: CASSPLEGSYCYTF. The CDR3 DNA follows: TGTGCCAGCAGCCCGCTAGAGGGGAGCTATTGCTACACCTTC.

At least ten counts were recorded for this clonotype. This chain links TRBV7-2 with TRBJ2-7, with 7 bases that match TRBD2. The CDR3 runs to 13 residues. Losses at the gene ends were 1 base for V and 5 bases for J; bases not matched to a gene: 2. Germline CDR1 and CDR2: SGHTA and FQGNSA. The CDR3 DNA reads as TGTGCCAGCAGCTTAGGGGGACTAAACGAGCAGTACTTC. Translated: CASSLGGLNEQYF.

Of note for this clonotype: A much larger clone differs by one base, so this may be a read error. V usage is TRBV2 and J usage is TRBJ1-2, with a tentative D call TRBD1 (5 bases). The CDR3 extends over 14 amino acids. The V gene lost 6 bases and the J gene lost 6 bases, with 17 bases spanning the gap. Per the germline V gene, CDR1 is SNHLY and CDR2 is FYNNEI. CDR3 bases: TGTGCCAGCAGGCCCGGGACTTCTAGCCATGGCTACACCTTC. This gives the protein CASRPGTSSHGYTF.

This clonotype has at least ten counts. V is TRBV12-3 or TRBV12-4 and J is TRBJ1-3; no reliable D call. V lost 2 bases, J lost 3 bases, and 8 bases lay in between. This CDR3 comprises 14 residues. The DNA of the CDR3 is TGTGCCAGCAGTTTACCCGATCTTGGAAACACCATATATTTT. Amino acid sequence: CASSLPDLGNTIYF.

In this sample, this clonotype turned up many times. This chain connects TRBV29-1 to TRBJ2-7; 10 bases are shared with TRBD2. The CDR3 covers 15 residues. J lost 4 bases, V lost 5 bases, and 11 bases had no gene match. CDR1 and CDR2 (germline): SQVTM, ANQGSEA. The CDR3 region is CSVTPASGSWYEQYF. The CDR3 DNA reads as TGCAGCGTTACCCCGGCTAGCGGGAGCTGGTACGAGCAGTACTTC.

This clonotype was seen at least ten times. DNA for the CDR3: TGTGCCAGCAGTTACGCCGGGCAGCCCTACACCTTC. Translated: CASSYAGQPYTF. The rearrangement uses TRBV6-2 or TRBV6-3 and TRBJ1-2, with D uncertain. The germline gives CDR1 MNHEY, CDR2 SVGEGT. Trimming took 2 bases from V and 10 from J, leaving 11 bases between them. The CDR3 length is 12 residues.

This clonotype has just a few counts. The rearrangement links TRBV7-9 to TRBJ1-5; 7 bases line up with TRBD1. The CDR3 length is 15 residues. Looked up from germline, CDR1 is SEHNR and CDR2 is FQNEAQ (reference sequence). V gave up 5 bases and J gave up 0 bases; unmatched junction bases: 4. Written as DNA, the CDR3 is TGTGCCAGCAGCACAGGGGACTATAGCAATCAGCCCCAGCATTTT. It specifies CASSTGDYSNQPQHF.